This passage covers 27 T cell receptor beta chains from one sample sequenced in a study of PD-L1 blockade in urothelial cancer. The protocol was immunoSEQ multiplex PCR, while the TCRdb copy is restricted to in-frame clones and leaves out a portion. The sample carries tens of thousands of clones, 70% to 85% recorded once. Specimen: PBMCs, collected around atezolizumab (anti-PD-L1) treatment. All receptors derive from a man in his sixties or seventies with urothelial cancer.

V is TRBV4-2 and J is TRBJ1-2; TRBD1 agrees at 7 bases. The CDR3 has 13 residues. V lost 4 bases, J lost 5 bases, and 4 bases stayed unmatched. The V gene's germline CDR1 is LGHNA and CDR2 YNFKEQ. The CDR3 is CASSPGTAYGYTF. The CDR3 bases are TGTGCCAGCAGCCCCGGGACAGCTTATGGCTACACCTTC.

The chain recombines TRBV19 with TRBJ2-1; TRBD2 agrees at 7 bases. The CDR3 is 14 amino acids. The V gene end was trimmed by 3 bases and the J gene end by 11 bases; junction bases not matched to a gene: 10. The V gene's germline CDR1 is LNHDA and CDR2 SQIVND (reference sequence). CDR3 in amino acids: CASSIGGGSVQQFF. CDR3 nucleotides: TGTGCCAGTAGTATTGGGGGAGGGTCGGTACAGCAGTTCTTC.

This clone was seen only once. In DNA form, the CDR3 reads TGTGCCAGCAGCTTATTGCCCCTCTCAGGGGCCAACACCGGGGAGCTGTTTTTT. Protein sequence: CASSLLPLSGANTGELFF. The V gene is TRBV7-8, the J gene TRBJ2-2; maybe TRBD1 (6 bases). Germline values: CDR1 SGHVS, CDR2 FQNEAQ. The CDR3 contains 18 residues. Trimming removed 2 bases at V and 2 bases at J, with 18 bases between.

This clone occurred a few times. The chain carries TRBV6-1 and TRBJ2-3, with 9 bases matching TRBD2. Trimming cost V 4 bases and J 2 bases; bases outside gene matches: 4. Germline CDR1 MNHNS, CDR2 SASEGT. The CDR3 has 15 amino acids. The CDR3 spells CASSGGRASTDTQYF. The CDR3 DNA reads TGTGCCAGCAGTGGCGGGAGGGCGTCCACAGATACGCAGTATTTT.

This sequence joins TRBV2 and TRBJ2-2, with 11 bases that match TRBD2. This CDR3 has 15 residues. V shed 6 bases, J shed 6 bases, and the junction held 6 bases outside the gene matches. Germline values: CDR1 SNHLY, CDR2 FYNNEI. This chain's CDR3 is CASRFSGRVAGELFF. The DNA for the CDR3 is TGTGCCAGCAGATTTAGCGGGAGGGTAGCCGGGGAGCTGTTTTTT.

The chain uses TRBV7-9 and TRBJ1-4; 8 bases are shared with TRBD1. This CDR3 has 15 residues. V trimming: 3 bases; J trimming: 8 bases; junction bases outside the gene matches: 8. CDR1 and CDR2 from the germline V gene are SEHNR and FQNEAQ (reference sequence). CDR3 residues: CASSLEGTGYEKLFF. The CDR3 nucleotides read TGTGCCAGCAGCTTGGAGGGGACAGGCTACGAAAAACTGTTTTTT.

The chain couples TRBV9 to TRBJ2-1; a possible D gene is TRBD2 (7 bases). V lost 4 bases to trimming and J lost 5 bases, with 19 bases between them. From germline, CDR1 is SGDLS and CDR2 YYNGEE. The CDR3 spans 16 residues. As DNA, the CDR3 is TGTGCCAGCAGCACCTACCGTACGGGGGGCAACAATGAGCAGTTCTTC. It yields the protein CASSTYRTGGNNEQFF.

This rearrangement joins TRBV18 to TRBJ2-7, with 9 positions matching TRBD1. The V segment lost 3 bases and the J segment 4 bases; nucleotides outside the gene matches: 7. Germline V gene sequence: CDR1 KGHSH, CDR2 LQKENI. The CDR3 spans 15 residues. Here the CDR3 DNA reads TGTGCCAGCTCACCGAGAACAGGGGGCAGGTACGAGCAGTACTTC. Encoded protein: CASSPRTGGRYEQYF. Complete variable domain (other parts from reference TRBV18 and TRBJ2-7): NAGVMQNPRHLVRRRGQEARLRCSPMKGHSHVYWYRQLPEEGLKFMVYLQKENIIDESGMPKERFSAEFPKEGPSILRIQQVVRGDSAAYFCASSPRTGGRYEQYFGPGTRLTVT.

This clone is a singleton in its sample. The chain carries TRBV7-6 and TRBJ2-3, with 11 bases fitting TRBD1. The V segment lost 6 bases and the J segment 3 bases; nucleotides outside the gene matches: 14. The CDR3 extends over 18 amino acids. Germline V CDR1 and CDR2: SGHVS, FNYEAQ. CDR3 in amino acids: CASREGSGQGVGTDTQYF. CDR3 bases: TGTGCCAGCAGAGAGGGGTCGGGACAGGGGGTAGGAACAGATACGCAGTATTTT. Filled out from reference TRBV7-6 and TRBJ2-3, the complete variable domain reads GAGVSQSPRYKVTKRGQDVALRCDPISGHVSLYWYRQALGQGPEFLTYFNYEAQQDKSGLPNDRFSAERPEGSISTLTIQRTEQRDSAMYRCASREGSGQGVGTDTQYFGPGTRLTVL.

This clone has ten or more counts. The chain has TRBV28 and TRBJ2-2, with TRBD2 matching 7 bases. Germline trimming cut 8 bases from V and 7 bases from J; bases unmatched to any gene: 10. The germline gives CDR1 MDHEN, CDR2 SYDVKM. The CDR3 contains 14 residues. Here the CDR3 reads CASSFKRDGGELFF. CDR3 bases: TGTGCCAGCTCCTTTAAGCGGGACGGCGGGGAGCTGTTTTTT.

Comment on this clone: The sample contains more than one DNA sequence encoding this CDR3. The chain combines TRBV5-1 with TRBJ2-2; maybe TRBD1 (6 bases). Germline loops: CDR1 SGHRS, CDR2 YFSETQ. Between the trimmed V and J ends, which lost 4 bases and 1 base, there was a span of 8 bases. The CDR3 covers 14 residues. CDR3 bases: TGCGCCAGCAGCCCGACAGGGAACACCGGGGAGCTGTTTTTT. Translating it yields CASSPTGNTGELFF.

In DNA form, the CDR3 reads TGTGCCAGCAGCTTAGTCGCTAGCGGGAGCGAGGAGCAGTTCTTC. It yields the protein CASSLVASGSEEQFF. This sequence joins TRBV7-2 and TRBJ2-1; 10 bases line up with TRBD2. The trim removed 1 base at V and 10 bases at J, leaving 7 bases unmatched. Germline CDR1 SGHTA, CDR2 FQGNSA. CDR3 length: 15 amino acids.

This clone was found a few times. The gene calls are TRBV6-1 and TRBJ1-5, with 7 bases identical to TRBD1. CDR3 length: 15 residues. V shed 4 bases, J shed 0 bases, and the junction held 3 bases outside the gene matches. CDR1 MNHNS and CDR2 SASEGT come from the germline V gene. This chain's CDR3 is CASSGDRVSNQPQHF. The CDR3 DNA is TGTGCCAGCAGTGGAGACAGGGTTAGCAATCAGCCCCAGCATTTT.

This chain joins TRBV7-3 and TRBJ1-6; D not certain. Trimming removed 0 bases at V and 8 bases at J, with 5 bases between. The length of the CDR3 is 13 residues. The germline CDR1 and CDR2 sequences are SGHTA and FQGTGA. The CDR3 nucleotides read TGTGCCAGCAGCTTAACGAGGGATTCACCCCTCCACTTT. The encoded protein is CASSLTRDSPLHF. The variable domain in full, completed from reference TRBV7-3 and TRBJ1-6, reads GAGVSQTPSNKVTEKGKYVELRCDPISGHTALYWYRQSLGQGPEFLIYFQGTGAADDSGLPNDRFFAVRPEGSVSTLKIQRTERGDSAVYLCASSLTRDSPLHFGNGTRLTVT.

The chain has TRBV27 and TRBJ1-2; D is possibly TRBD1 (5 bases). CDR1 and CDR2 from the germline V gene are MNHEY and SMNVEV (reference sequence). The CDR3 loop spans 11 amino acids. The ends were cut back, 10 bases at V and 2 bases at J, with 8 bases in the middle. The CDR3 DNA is TGTGCCACCAGACAGAACTATGGCTACACCTTC. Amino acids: CATRQNYGYTF.

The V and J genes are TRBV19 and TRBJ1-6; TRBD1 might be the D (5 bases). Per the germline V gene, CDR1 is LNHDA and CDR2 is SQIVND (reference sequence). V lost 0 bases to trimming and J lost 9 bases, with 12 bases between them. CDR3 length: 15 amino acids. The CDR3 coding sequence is TGTGCCAGTAGTATAGACGCAGGGTCAACTTCACCCCTCCACTTT. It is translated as CASSIDAGSTSPLHF.

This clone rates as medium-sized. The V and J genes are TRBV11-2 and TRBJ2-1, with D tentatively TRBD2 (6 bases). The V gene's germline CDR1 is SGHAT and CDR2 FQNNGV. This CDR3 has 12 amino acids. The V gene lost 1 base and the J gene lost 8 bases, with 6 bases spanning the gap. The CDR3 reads CASSLGGDEQFF. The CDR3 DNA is TGTGCCAGCAGCTTAGGGGGGGATGAGCAGTTCTTC.

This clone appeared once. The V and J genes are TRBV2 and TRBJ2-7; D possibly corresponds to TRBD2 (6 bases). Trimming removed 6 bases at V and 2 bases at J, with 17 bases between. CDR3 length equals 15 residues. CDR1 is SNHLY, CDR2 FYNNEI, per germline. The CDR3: CASRVSGTSTYEQYF. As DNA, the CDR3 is TGTGCCAGCAGGGTTTCAGGGACTTCCACCTACGAGCAGTACTTC.

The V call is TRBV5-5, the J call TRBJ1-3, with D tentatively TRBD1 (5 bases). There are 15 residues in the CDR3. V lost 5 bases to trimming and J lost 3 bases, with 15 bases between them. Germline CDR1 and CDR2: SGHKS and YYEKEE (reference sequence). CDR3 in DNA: TGTGCCAGCAGGCGGGACTTACTTCTTGGAAACACCATATATTTT. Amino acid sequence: CASRRDLLLGNTIYF.

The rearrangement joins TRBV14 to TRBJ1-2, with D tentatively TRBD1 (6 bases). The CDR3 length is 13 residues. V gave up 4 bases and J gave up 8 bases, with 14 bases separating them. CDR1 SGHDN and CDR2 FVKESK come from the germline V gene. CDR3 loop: CASSPYRARGYTF. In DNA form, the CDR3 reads TGTGCCAGCAGCCCATACAGGGCGCGGGGCTACACCTTC.

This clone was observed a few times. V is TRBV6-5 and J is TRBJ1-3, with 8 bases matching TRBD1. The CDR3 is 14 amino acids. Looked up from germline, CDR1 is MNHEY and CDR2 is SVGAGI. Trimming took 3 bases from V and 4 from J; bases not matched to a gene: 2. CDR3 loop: CASSYTGGGNTIYF. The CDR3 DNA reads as TGTGCCAGCAGTTATACAGGGGGAGGAAACACCATATATTTT.

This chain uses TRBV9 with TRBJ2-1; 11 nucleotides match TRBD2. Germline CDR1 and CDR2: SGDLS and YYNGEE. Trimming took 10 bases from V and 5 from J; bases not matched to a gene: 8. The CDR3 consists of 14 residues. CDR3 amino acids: CADAGTSGNNEQFF. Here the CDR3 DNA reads TGTGCCGACGCCGGGACTAGCGGCAACAATGAGCAGTTCTTC.

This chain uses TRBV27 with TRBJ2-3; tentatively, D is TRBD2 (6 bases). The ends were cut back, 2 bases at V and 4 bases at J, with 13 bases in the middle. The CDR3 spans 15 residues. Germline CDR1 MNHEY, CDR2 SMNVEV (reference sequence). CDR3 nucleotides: TGTGCCAGCAGTTTACAGTCGGGGGTGCCAGATACGCAGTATTTT. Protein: CASSLQSGVPDTQYF.

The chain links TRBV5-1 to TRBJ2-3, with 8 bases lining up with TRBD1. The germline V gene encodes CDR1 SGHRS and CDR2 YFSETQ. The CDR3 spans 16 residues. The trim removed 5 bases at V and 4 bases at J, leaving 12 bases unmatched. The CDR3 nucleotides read TGCGCCAGCAGTATAACTCCGACAGGGGCATCAGATACGCAGTATTTT. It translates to CASSITPTGASDTQYF.

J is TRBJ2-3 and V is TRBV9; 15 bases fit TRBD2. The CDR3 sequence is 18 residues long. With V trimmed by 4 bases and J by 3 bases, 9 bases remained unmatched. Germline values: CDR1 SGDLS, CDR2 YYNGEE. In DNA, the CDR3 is TGTGCCAGCAGCACCCTGGGACTAGCGGGGGGTAAGACAGATACGCAGTATTTT. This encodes CASSTLGLAGGKTDTQYF.

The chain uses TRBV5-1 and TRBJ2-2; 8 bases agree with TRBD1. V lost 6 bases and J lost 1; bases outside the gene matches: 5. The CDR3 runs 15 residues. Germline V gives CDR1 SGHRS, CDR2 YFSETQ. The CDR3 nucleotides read TGCGCCAGCAATCCAGGGGGCTTGAACACCGGGGAGCTGTTTTTT. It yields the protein CASNPGGLNTGELFF.

CDR3 protein: CASSTQGDLKYEQYF. In DNA form, the CDR3 reads TGTGCCAGCAGTACACAGGGGGACCTGAAGTACGAGCAGTACTTC. The J gene is TRBJ2-7, the V gene TRBV28; the match to TRBD1 covers 8 bases. V lost 5 bases and J lost 4; bases outside the gene matches: 10. This CDR3 region has 15 residues. In germline, CDR1 is MDHEN, CDR2 SYDVKM.